A single sample gave rise to the 17 T cell receptor beta chains below, sequenced in a study of blood T cell repertoires in COVID-19. Data came from immunoSEQ multiplex PCR; TCRdb stores just in-frame clones and leaves some out. The top ten clones hold around 8% of a sample with a few hundred thousand clones, about 90% of them seen once. Material for sequencing was peripheral blood. These receptors were obtained from a woman aged 45-60 years who had recovered from COVID-19.

Only a few counts were recorded for this clone. V gene TRBV7-9 combines with J gene TRBJ2-5; weak D call: TRBD1 (5 bases). CDR3 length: 13 residues. Trimming took off 4 bases at V and 1 base at J, with 7 bases between the two ends. CDR1 and CDR2 (germline): SEHNR, FQNEAQ (reference sequence). The DNA of the CDR3 is TGTGCCAGCAGCTCAGGGTTCCAAGAGACCCAGTACTTC. Translated, it gives CASSSGFQETQYF.

This clone was counted only a few times. The V call is TRBV3-1 (or the pseudogene TRBV3-2), the J call TRBJ1-3; TRBD1 is a possible D gene (5 bases). V was pared by 5 bases and J by 4 bases, with 9 bases between. The CDR3 has 13 residues. Per the germline V gene, CDR1 is LGHDT and CDR2 is YNNKEL (reference sequence). CDR3 nucleotide sequence: TGTGCCAGCAGCGACAGACCAGGAAACACCATATATTTT. It is translated as CASSDRPGNTIYF.

The V call is TRBV15, the J call TRBJ1-5; perhaps TRBD1 as D (5 bases). The V gene's germline CDR1 is LNHNV and CDR2 YYDKDF (reference sequence). The CDR3 runs to 15 residues. V lost 4 bases, J lost 5 bases, and 15 bases lay in between. For the CDR3, the DNA is TGTGCCACCAGCAAGCGGGGGGAGTTCGATCAGCCCCAGCATTTT. It codes for CATSKRGEFDQPQHF. Variable domain in full (rest from reference TRBV15 and TRBJ1-5): DAMVIQNPRYQVTQFGKPVTLSCSQTLNHNVMYWYQQKSSQAPKLLFHYYDKDFNNEADTPDNFQSRRPNTSFCFLDIRSPGLGDTAMYLCATSKRGEFDQPQHFGDGTRLSIL.

The chain has TRBV27 and TRBJ1-1, with 7 bases lining up with TRBD1. The CDR3 spans 15 residues. The junction had 3 bases not matched to a gene; V was cut back by 1 base and J by 1 base. CDR1 MNHEY and CDR2 SMNVEV come from the germline V gene (reference sequence). CDR3 protein: CASSLYPGGNTEAFF. CDR3 sequence (DNA): TGTGCCAGCAGTTTATATCCAGGGGGGAACACTGAAGCTTTCTTT.

The chain links TRBV28 to TRBJ2-7; possibly TRBD1 for D (5 bases). The CDR3 has 14 residues. V was cut by 8 bases and J by 0 bases, with 14 bases left in between. In germline, CDR1 is MDHEN, CDR2 SYDVKM. The CDR3 DNA sequence: TGTGCCAGCCGTACAGGACCTAGCTCCTACGAGCAGTACTTC. Its protein product is CASRTGPSSYEQYF.

J is TRBJ1-5 and V is TRBV2; a weak D match, TRBD1 (6 bases). V was cut by 3 bases and J by 1 base, with 10 bases left in between. This CDR3 is 15 amino acids long. Looked up from germline, CDR1 is SNHLY and CDR2 is FYNNEI. In DNA form, the CDR3 reads TGTGCCAGCAGTGACGTCAGGGGCAGCAATCAGCCCCAGCATTTT. Its protein is CASSDVRGSNQPQHF.

The chain couples TRBV4-2 to TRBJ2-7; 9 bases align to TRBD1. Trimming removed 4 bases from V and 6 bases from J; junction bases left unmatched: 4. The CDR3 extends over 13 amino acids. Germline V gene lookup returns CDR1 LGHNA and CDR2 YNFKEQ. DNA of the CDR3: TGTGCCAGCAGCCGGGACAGGGAGGGCGAGCAGTACTTC. Translated, it gives CASSRDREGEQYF.

The rearrangement uses TRBV20-1 and TRBJ2-3, with D unclear. V shed 3 bases and J shed 4 bases, with 8 bases lying between them. The CDR3 is 12 residues long. CDR1 DFQATT and CDR2 SNEGSKA come from the germline V gene (reference sequence). Here the CDR3 reads CSASVIADTQYF. DNA of the CDR3: TGCAGTGCTAGTGTTATTGCAGATACGCAGTATTTT.

The chain uses TRBV7-8 and TRBJ1-2; D unclear. The CDR3 is 12 residues long. Germline V gene data show CDR1 as SGHVS and CDR2 as FQNEAQ. V dropped 2 bases and J dropped 3 bases, with 4 bases sitting between them. The CDR3 sequence: CASSLRDYGYTF. Here the CDR3 DNA reads TGTGCCAGCAGCTTACGGGACTATGGCTACACCTTC.

The V gene is TRBV19, the J gene TRBJ2-1, with 9 bases fitting TRBD2. The CDR3 runs to 13 residues. The germline V gene encodes CDR1 LNHDA and CDR2 SQIVND (reference sequence). With V trimmed by 10 bases and J by 6 bases, 7 bases remained unmatched. The CDR3 sequence: CAMRLAAPNEQFF. The DNA for the CDR3 is TGTGCCATGAGACTAGCGGCCCCCAATGAGCAGTTCTTC.

This clone showed up just once. The chain has TRBV6-5 and TRBJ2-1; 8 bases match TRBD1. The CDR3 totals 15 residues. The V gene's germline CDR1 is MNHEY and CDR2 SVGAGI. Trimming at V came to 7 bases and at J to 1 base, leaving 6 bases not matched to a gene. CDR3 sequence reads: CASKSRTGSYNEQFF. The CDR3 DNA is TGTGCCAGCAAGAGCCGGACAGGGTCCTACAATGAGCAGTTCTTC.

V usage is TRBV10-3 and J usage is TRBJ2-1; 10 bases map to TRBD2. With 6 bases clipped from V and 2 bases from J, the junction kept 13 bases outside the gene matches. CDR1 and CDR2 (germline): ENHRY, SYGVKD. The CDR3 is made up of 18 amino acids. CDR3 coding DNA: TGTGCCATCAGCGGACTAGCGGAACCCGGAGGAACCTACAATGAGCAGTTCTTC. Translated: CAISGLAEPGGTYNEQFF.

This rearrangement joins TRBV6-5 to TRBJ2-7; D may be TRBD2 (6 bases). The V gene lost 2 bases and the J gene lost 2 bases, with 16 bases spanning the gap. This CDR3 has 16 amino acids. Germline V gene data show CDR1 as MNHEY and CDR2 as SVGAGI. CDR3 bases: TGTGCCAGCAGTTACGGTGGCATAGCGGAAACCTACGAGCAGTACTTC. Protein product: CASSYGGIAETYEQYF.

This clone was recorded a few times. The chain combines TRBV19 with TRBJ2-4, with a weak D call TRBD1 (6 bases). This CDR3 is 12 amino acids long. V lost 6 bases and J lost 7, with 10 bases in between. In germline, CDR1 is LNHDA, CDR2 SQIVND (reference sequence). CDR3 sequence: CASRQGGNIQYF. In DNA form, the CDR3 reads TGTGCCAGTAGACAGGGCGGGAACATTCAGTACTTC.

The genes are TRBV30 and TRBJ2-7, with D perhaps matching TRBD2 (6 bases). V lost 1 base, J lost 2 bases, and 15 bases lay in between. CDR3 length: 15 residues. Germline CDR1 is GTSNPN and CDR2 is SVGIG (reference sequence). CDR3 residues: CAWSAMGLNTYEQYF. The CDR3 DNA is TGTGCCTGGAGTGCCATGGGACTGAATACCTACGAGCAGTACTTC. Combining the CDR3 with reference TRBV30 and TRBJ2-7 gives the whole variable domain SQTIHQWPATLVQPVGSPLSLECTVEGTSNPNLYWYRQAAGRGLQLLFYSVGIGQISSEVPQNLSASRPQDRQFILSSKKLLLSDSGFYLCAWSAMGLNTYEQYFGPGTRLTVT.

The gene calls are TRBV19 and TRBJ1-1; D is ambiguous. This CDR3 region has 14 residues. Trimming cost V 1 base and J 1 base, with 7 bases left between them. Germline V gene data show CDR1 as LNHDA and CDR2 as SQIVND (reference sequence). Written as DNA, the CDR3 is TGTGCCAGTAGTATAGTTCCGGGGAACACTGAAGCTTTCTTT. Translation: CASSIVPGNTEAFF.

The chain recombines TRBV3-1 (or the pseudogene TRBV3-2) with TRBJ2-4; 8 bases agree with TRBD1. Germline lookup yields CDR1 LGHDT and CDR2 YNNKEL (reference sequence). The CDR3 has 16 amino acids. The V and J ends lost 2 bases and 5 bases, in that order; junction bases with no gene match: 8. The CDR3 sequence is CASSQLARTGQNIQYF. DNA of the CDR3: TGTGCCAGCAGCCAATTAGCTAGGACAGGGCAAAACATTCAGTACTTC.